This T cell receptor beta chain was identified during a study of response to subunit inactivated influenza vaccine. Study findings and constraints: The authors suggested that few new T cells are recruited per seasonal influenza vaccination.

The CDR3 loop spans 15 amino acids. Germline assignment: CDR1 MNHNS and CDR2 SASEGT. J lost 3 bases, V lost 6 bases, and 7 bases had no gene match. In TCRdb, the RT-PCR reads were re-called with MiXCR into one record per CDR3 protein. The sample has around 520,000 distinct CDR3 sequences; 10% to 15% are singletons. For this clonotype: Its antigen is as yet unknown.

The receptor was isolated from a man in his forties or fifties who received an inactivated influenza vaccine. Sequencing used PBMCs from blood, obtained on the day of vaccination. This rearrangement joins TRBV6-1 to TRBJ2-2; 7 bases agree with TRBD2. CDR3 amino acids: CASSPPGGYTGELFF. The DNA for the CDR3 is TGTGCCAGCAGCCCGCCGGGGGGATACACCGGGGAGCTGTTTTTT.